The clone carrying this TCR beta chain was seen a handful of times. The data originate from a study of blood T cell repertoires in COVID-19. Turning to the study itself: Some COVID-19 samples were acute and others convalescent; all came from the United States, Italy and Spain. The analysed material was cDNA or gDNA that came from T cells, B-cell-depleted T cells, or PBMCs.

The CDR3 consists of 18 residues. V lost 1 base to trimming and J lost 0 bases, with 16 bases between them. CDR1 and CDR2 from the germline V gene are SGHVS and FQNEAQ. Authors' processing steps: Amplification from reference gene primers served as the basis for estimated nucleated cell counts. This table comes from immunoSEQ multiplex PCR, and its TCRdb copy is limited to in-frame clones, with some not included. V and J calls and clone size are as listed in that table; D and trimming were resolved from the DNA. The data hold some 70,000 clones, with about 88% observed a single time. While infection was still active, Seattle patients were enrolled and then followed longitudinally.

Material: peripheral blood. This receptor was obtained from a woman aged 60 to 75 with COVID-19, enrolled during active disease. This sequence joins TRBV7-8 and TRBJ1-5; no firm D call. DNA of the CDR3: TGTGCCAGCAGCTTAGTCGCTGGAGGGTTTTATAGCAATCAGCCCCAGCATTTT. Its translation is CASSLVAGGFYSNQPQHF.